This T cell receptor (beta chain) derives from a study of patients and donors after allogeneic stem cell transplantation. TCRdb passed the RT-PCR reads through MiXCR, listing each CDR3 protein once. The sample includes some 40,000 distinct CDR3 sequences, under 40% of them seen just once. V was cut by 5 bases and J by 8 bases, with 15 bases left in between. In germline, CDR1 is SEHNR, CDR2 FQNEAQ (reference sequence). The CDR3 spans 13 residues. This clonotype was recorded at least ten times. The sample consisted of blood, either unsorted or a sorted T cell fraction (not recorded which). V and J are TRBV7-9 and TRBJ1-2; D remains unclear. The TCR was taken from a human donor who was either an allogeneic HSCT recipient or a stem cell or donor lymphocyte infusion donor (not recorded which). It is not recorded whose cells these are; they may come from a transplant donor. The CDR3 bases are TGTGCCAGCAGCACGTACAGAGCTTGGGGCTACACCTTC. Translating it yields CASSTYRAWGYTF. The full variable domain, rest sourced from reference TRBV7-9 and TRBJ1-2, is DTGVSQNPRHKITKRGQNVTFRCDPISEHNRLYWYRQTLGQGPEFLTYFQNEAQLEKSRLLSDRFSAERPKGSFSTLEIQRTEQGDSAMYLCASSTYRAWGYTFGSGTRLTVV.